Below, one T cell receptor beta chain is given with its context. Its antigen is still unknown. The entry originates in a study of shared clonotypes between healthy human individuals. Study-level results: Few donors limited the genetic and exposure-history diversity represented.

Repertoires were generated with immunoSEQ multiplex PCR, while TCRdb's copy carries only in-frame clones and drops some. The repertoire holds millions of clones, around 90% seen once, with roughly 0.13% in the top ten. CD45RA+ naive and CD45RA-negative memory subsets were separated from CD4+ cells. Germline V gives CDR1 MDHEN, CDR2 SYDVKM. V shed 2 bases and J 2 bases; nucleotides not matched to a gene: 6. The CDR3 is 15 amino acids. The sample taken for sequencing was naive CD4+ T cells sorted from blood. Sample subset: CD45RA+ positively selected. The sequence derives from a man between 18 and 35 years old in good health. The chain carries TRBV28 and TRBJ2-7, with TRBD2 identical over 7 bases. DNA of the CDR3: TGTGCCAGCAGTTTAGGGGGGGGAGGTCCCTACGAGCAGTACTTC. Amino acid sequence: CASSLGGGGPYEQYF.